This T cell receptor (beta chain) was captured by sequencing in a study of cytomegalovirus exposure and HLA in healthy donors. Study-level background: The study's early data release held about 85 million unique TCRs from HLA-typed donors.

Vbeta (60) and Jbeta (13) primers were used in the PCR. TCRdb's table, derived via immunoSEQ multiplex PCR, lists solely in-frame clones and lacks some. The sample yields roughly 120,000 clones, approximately 83% seen once. With respect to this clone: The CDR3 does not end in the conserved phenylalanine or tryptophan, so this is likely a read error.

Germline CDR1 and CDR2: SGHRS and YFSETQ. The CDR3 totals 12 residues. V lost 2 bases and J 8 bases, leaving 10 bases between the germline ends. The source material was PBMCs. This clonotype was sampled from a man in his forties in good health and CMV-seronegative. The chain couples TRBV5-1 to TRBJ1-2; TRBD1 is a possible D gene (6 bases). For the CDR3, the DNA is TGCGCCAGCAGCTTTTCAGGGGACGGCTACACCTCC. This sequence encodes CASSFSGDGYTS.